This TCR beta chain was retrieved from a study of glioma-infiltrating T cells. At the level of the study: Blood libraries targeted about 4- to 11-fold coverage of 750,000 to 1,000,000 T cells. Study conclusions and caveats: Patients with low tissue-blood divergence carried a signature set of shared blood CDR3 motifs. Gliomas, especially low-grade, showed above-expected tissue-blood divergence; non-neoplastic patients showed below.

This clonotype came up a few times. Its antigen is unidentified. TCR alpha and beta CDR3 regions were amplified from RNA using iRepertoire nested multiplex PCR. TCRdb fed the multiplex PCR reads into MiXCR, producing one record per CDR3 protein. The table shows about 380,000 distinct CDR3 sequences, with roughly two fifths occurring only once. This CDR3 spans 12 amino acids. Per germline, CDR1 DFQATT and CDR2 SNEGSKA (reference sequence). The clonotype comes from a human donor with low-grade glioma or glioblastoma, undergoing nonglioma brain surgery, or in good health (not recorded which). The sequenced sample was glioma tissue, nonneoplastic brain tissue, or PBMCs (not recorded which). The chain uses TRBV20-1 and TRBJ1-2; D perhaps matches TRBD1 (6 bases). CDR3 sequence: CSVPSQGSGYTF. CDR3 DNA sequence: TGCAGCGTTCCTTCCCAGGGGAGTGGCTACACCTTC.